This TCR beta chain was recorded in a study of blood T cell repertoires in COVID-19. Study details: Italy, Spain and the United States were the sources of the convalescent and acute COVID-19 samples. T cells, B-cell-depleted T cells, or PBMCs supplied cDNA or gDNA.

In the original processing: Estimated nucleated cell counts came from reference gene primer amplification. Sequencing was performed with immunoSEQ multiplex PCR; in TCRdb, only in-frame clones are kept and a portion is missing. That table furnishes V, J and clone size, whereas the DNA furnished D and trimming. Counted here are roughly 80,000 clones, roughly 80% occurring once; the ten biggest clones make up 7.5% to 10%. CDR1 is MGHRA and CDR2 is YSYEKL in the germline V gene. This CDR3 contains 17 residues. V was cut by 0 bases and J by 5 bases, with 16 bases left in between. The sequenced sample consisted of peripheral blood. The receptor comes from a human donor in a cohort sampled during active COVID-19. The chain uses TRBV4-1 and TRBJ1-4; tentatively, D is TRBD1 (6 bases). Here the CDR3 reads CASSQEHLQGRNEKLFF. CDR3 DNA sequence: TGCGCCAGCAGCCAAGAACACCTACAGGGTCGGAATGAAAAACTGTTTTTT.